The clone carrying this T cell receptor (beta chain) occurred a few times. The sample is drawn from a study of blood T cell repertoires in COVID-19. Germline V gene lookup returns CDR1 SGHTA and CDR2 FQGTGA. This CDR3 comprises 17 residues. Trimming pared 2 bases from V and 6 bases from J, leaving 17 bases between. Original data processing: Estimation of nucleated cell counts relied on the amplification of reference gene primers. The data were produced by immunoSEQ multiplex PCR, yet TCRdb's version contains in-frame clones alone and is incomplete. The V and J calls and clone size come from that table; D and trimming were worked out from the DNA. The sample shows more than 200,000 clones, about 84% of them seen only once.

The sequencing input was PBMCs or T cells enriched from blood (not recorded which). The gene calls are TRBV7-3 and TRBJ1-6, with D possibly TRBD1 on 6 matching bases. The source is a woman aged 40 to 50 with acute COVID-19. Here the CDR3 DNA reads TGTGCCAGCAGCTTATGGGGGCGAGGTAACTCTAATTCACCCCTCCACTTT. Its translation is CASSLWGRGNSNSPLHF.